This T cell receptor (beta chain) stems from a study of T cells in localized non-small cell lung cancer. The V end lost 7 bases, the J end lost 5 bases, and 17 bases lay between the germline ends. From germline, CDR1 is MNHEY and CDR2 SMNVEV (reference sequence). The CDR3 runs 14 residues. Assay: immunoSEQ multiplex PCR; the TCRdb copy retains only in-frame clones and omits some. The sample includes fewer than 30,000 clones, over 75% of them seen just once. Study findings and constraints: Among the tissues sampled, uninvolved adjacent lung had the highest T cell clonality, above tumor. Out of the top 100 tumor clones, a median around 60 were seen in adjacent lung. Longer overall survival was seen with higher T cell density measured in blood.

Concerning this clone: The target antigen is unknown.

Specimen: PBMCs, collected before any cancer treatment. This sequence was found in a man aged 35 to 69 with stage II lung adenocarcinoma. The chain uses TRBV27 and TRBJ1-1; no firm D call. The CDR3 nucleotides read TGTGCCAGCACCCCCGGAGGGAAGAGTACTGAAGCTTTCTTT. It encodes CASTPGGKSTEAFF.